These 12 T cell receptor beta chains were sequenced from one sample in a study of T cell responses to AZD1222 COVID-19 vaccine. Libraries were prepared by immunoSEQ multiplex PCR; TCRdb keeps only in-frame clonotypes and omits some of them. The repertoire holds some 120,000 clones, with approximately 93% as singletons. Sequenced material: peripheral blood, taken on day 0 of AZD1222 vaccination. The source is an adult in good health.

This clone was seen just once. This chain links TRBV5-1 with TRBJ1-2; TRBD1 matches at 7 bases. Germline CDR1 and CDR2: SGHRS and YFSETQ. The CDR3 spans 14 residues. V lost 0 bases, J lost 2 bases, and 1 base stayed unmatched. As DNA, the CDR3 is TGCGCCAGCAGCTTGGAACAGGGGAACTATGGCTACACCTTC. Translating it yields CASSLEQGNYGYTF.

J is TRBJ2-7 and V is TRBV30; TRBD2 agrees at 11 bases. The V segment lost 6 bases and the J segment 2 bases; nucleotides outside the gene matches: 6. The CDR3 is made up of 14 amino acids. Germline CDR1 GTSNPN, CDR2 SVGIG (reference sequence). DNA for the CDR3: TGTGCCTGCGCTAGCGGGGGGTTAGCCTACGAGCAGTACTTC. Protein product: CACASGGLAYEQYF.

V gene TRBV4-2 combines with J gene TRBJ1-5; D is possibly TRBD1 (5 bases). The V and J ends lost 2 bases and 0 bases respectively, with 17 bases between them. The CDR3 contains 18 residues. The germline V gene has CDR1 LGHNA and CDR2 YNFKEQ. CDR3 region: CASSQTPNRGLSNQPQHF. In nucleotides, the CDR3 is TGTGCCAGCAGCCAAACCCCCAACCGGGGCCTTAGCAATCAGCCCCAGCATTTT.

The rearrangement uses TRBV28 and TRBJ1-1; D gene unclear. This CDR3 is 13 amino acids long. In germline, CDR1 is MDHEN, CDR2 SYDVKM. Trimming took off 6 bases at V and 3 bases at J, with 11 bases between the two ends. In DNA form, the CDR3 reads TGTGCCAGCAGCGAGATTGAGGACACTGAAGCTTTCTTT. Residues: CASSEIEDTEAFF.

A few counts support this clone. V gene TRBV4-2 combines with J gene TRBJ2-3; D unresolved. The CDR3 sequence is 12 residues long. Germline-derived CDR1 and CDR2 are LGHNA and YNFKEQ. V lost 0 bases and J lost 4, with 2 bases in between. In DNA form, the CDR3 reads TGTGCCAGCAGCCAAGATTCAGATACGCAGTATTTT. It encodes CASSQDSDTQYF.

The V call is TRBV30, the J call TRBJ1-3, with TRBD1 as a possible D gene (6 bases). CDR1 and CDR2 from the germline V gene are GTSNPN and SVGIG (reference sequence). V lost 1 base and J lost 3, with 13 bases in between. This CDR3 comprises 15 residues. This CDR3 is CAWSGAGEYGNTIYF. CDR3 coding DNA: TGTGCCTGGAGTGGGGCAGGGGAATATGGAAACACCATATATTTT. Variable domain in full (rest from reference TRBV30 and TRBJ1-3): SQTIHQWPATLVQPVGSPLSLECTVEGTSNPNLYWYRQAAGRGLQLLFYSVGIGQISSEVPQNLSASRPQDRQFILSSKKLLLSDSGFYLCAWSGAGEYGNTIYFGEGSWLTVV.

J is TRBJ1-1 and V is TRBV11-1; no reliable D call. The CDR3 extends over 13 amino acids. Between the trimmed V and J ends, which lost 2 bases and 3 bases, there was a span of 7 bases. Germline V CDR1 and CDR2: SGHAT, FQDESV (reference sequence). Here the CDR3 DNA reads TGTGCCAGCAGCTTACGGCGCTACACTGAAGCTTTCTTT. It is translated as CASSLRRYTEAFF.

The chain joins TRBV27 to TRBJ2-3; 11 bases map to TRBD2. The CDR3 has 14 residues. Germline V lookup: CDR1 MNHEY, CDR2 SMNVEV (reference sequence). Trimming removed 6 bases from V and 1 base from J; junction bases left unmatched: 0. The CDR3 sequence: CASRGLAGTDTQYF. The CDR3 DNA follows: TGTGCCAGCAGGGGACTAGCGGGCACAGATACGCAGTATTTT.

The chain is built from TRBV28 and TRBJ1-2, with TRBD1 matching 7 bases. Looked up from germline, CDR1 is MDHEN and CDR2 is SYDVKM. CDR3 length equals 13 residues. V trimming: 6 bases; J trimming: 4 bases; junction bases outside the gene matches: 5. The CDR3 loop reads CASRGAGGYGYTF. CDR3 DNA: TGTGCCAGCAGAGGCGCAGGGGGCTATGGCTACACCTTC.

The gene calls are TRBV18 and TRBJ1-4; D unresolved. CDR3 length: 13 residues. V lost 8 bases, J lost 3 bases, and 10 bases lay in between. Per germline, CDR1 KGHSH and CDR2 LQKENI. The chain's CDR3 is CASTTPPNEKLFF. The DNA for the CDR3 is TGTGCCAGCACGACTCCCCCTAATGAAAAACTGTTTTTT.

This chain connects TRBV2 to TRBJ1-2; 7 bases fit TRBD1. J lost 4 bases, V lost 2 bases, and 1 base had no gene match. The germline V gene has CDR1 SNHLY and CDR2 FYNNEI. The CDR3 sequence is 13 residues long. The CDR3: CASSEYRGYGYTF. The CDR3 coding sequence is TGTGCCAGCAGTGAATACAGGGGCTATGGCTACACCTTC.

The rearrangement links TRBV18 to TRBJ1-1; D gene ambiguous. CDR3 size: 15 residues. The V and J ends lost 2 bases and 6 bases respectively, with 16 bases between them. The germline V gene encodes CDR1 KGHSH and CDR2 LQKENI. The DNA for the CDR3 is TGTGCCAGCTCACCAAGCACGGGCGTCGCCGCTGAAGCTTTCTTT. As protein: CASSPSTGVAAEAFF.